The entry below gives a single T cell receptor (beta chain) sequence along with its context. These data come from a study of blood T cell repertoires in COVID-19. Study-wide background: The study drew acute and convalescent COVID-19 samples from the United States, Italy and Spain. Nucleic acid was either cDNA or gDNA, and it came from T cells, B-cell-depleted T cells, or PBMCs.

TCRdb's copy holds only in-frame clones and misses some; the assay was immunoSEQ multiplex PCR. The sample contains over 250,000 clones, 75% to 90% of which appear only once. The germline CDR1 and CDR2 sequences are SGHRS and YFSETQ. The germline V and J ends were trimmed by 0 bases and 11 bases, with 14 bases remaining between them. The CDR3 has 14 amino acids. The gene calls are TRBV5-1 and TRBJ1-4; D not resolved. Sequencing was performed on peripheral blood. This receptor was obtained from a woman in her sixties or seventies with acute or convalescent COVID-19. CDR3 residues: CASSLGFSGEKLFF. The CDR3 coding sequence is TGCGCCAGCAGCTTGGGTTTCTCCGGGGAGAAACTGTTTTTT.